The present TCR beta chain was sequenced within a study of T cells in Graves' hyperthyroidism and ophthalmopathy (dated by TCRdb to the late 2010s). Regarding the study in general: Peripheral blood was collected at initial diagnosis, before any treatment. After blood sampling, hyperthyroidism patients were treated with methimazole at a starting dose of 30 mg daily, and ophthalmopathy patients were treated with high-dose intravenous methylprednisolone. The roughly 100 discovery patients were randomly divided into training and test sets at a 7:3 ratio. Whether ophthalmopathy could be predicted prospectively was tested in an independent validation cohort made up of roughly 19 hyperthyroidism patients plus 17 patients who later progressed to ophthalmopathy. TCR V-J signatures able to tell the groups apart were searched for in a discovery cohort of 95 or so patients, of whom fewer than 45 had Graves' ophthalmopathy and more than 55 had stable Graves' hyperthyroidism. The study also compared thyroid tissue and blood T-cell repertoires from five or six Graves' hyperthyroidism patients. The paper describes TCR Vbeta CDR3 sequencing of 120 to 150 peripheral blood samples, made up of about 40 ophthalmopathy patients, 70 to 80 hyperthyroidism patients and 17 progressor patients.

The TCR beta CDR3 regions were amplified from the RNA transcripts. For the first round of RT-PCR on the TCR CDR3, the HTBI primer set was used together with the Qiagen OneStep RT-PCR kit. The libraries were constructed in a second round of multiplex PCR and then size-selected and purified. Paired-end sequencing of the libraries was performed with 100 bp reads on an Illumina HiSeq2000. The published analysis was carried out like this. SOAPnuke was used to process the raw data, with reads discarded if the reads contained adapters or uncalled bases, had a mean Phred below 15, or lacked an exact constant-primer or identifier match. High-quality paired reads were merged with COPE v1.2.5, and unique nucleotide sequences were defined as clonotypes. MiTCR v1.1 was used to align clonotypes to the IMGT TRBV, TRBD and TRBJ reference segments. Only V-J combinations with frequency above 0.0001, covering about 99% of repertoires, were analysed. A TCS score was defined as the ratio of F50 (clonal expansion) to E x V (chaos), with BLOSUM62-based TCRdist applied between CDR3 peptides within each V-J. Welch's t-statistics and random forest reduced around 550 V-J features to roughly 13, which were used in a naive Bayes classifier (R e1071). The public sequencing data were trimmed at Q25 with fastp and processed into clonotypes with MiXCR by TCRdb, which kept only in-frame beta chains. Rows are combined by CDR3 protein, so each entry shows the most common genes and DNA. TCRdb assigned the V and J calls; the authors' analysis was not used. This sample lists about 560,000 distinct CDR3 sequences; 15% to 20% were detected once. More than 15% of the sample is held by the ten biggest clonotypes.

This clonotype was observed at least ten times. The clone's antigen remains unknown. No much larger clone is present one base from it, and per-base qualities are unavailable. CDR1 and CDR2 are read off the germline V gene (reference sequence) as DFQATT and SNEGSKA. V loses 4 bases of germline sequence and J loses 2 bases, and the interval between the two ends is 18 bases. The CDR3 spans 15 residues, from the cysteine through the phenylalanine. Left in the record is the CDR3 DNA by itself, 45 bases read in frame from the first base. A patient counted as having stable Graves' hyperthyroidism if no progression to ophthalmopathy occurred over 18 months of follow-up. Hyperthyroidism patients were aged 18 to 65 years and newly diagnosed, with disease duration of less than 2 months. Exclusion was applied to patients with uncontrolled infections, other autoimmune diseases, pregnancy or lactation. Clinical symptoms, serum thyroxine and TRAb, thyroid ultrasound, and orbital computed tomography formed the basis for the diagnoses. PBMCs were isolated from about 9.2 ml of fresh peripheral blood by Ficoll-Paque density gradient centrifugation. Total RNA was extracted with Trizol reagent, and quality was checked on an Agilent 2100 Bioanalyzer.

On the study overall, not on this receptor specifically: In validation, progression to ophthalmopathy was predicted by the model with roughly 71% sensitivity and 72% to 80% specificity, a median of roughly 6 months before onset. Sample size was not statistically predetermined, and investigators were not blinded to group allocation. Ophthalmopathy was separated from stable hyperthyroidism by a 13 V-J signature model, with around 90% sensitivity and 81% to 82% specificity obtained in cross-validation and 80%/75% obtained in testing. Most expanded thyroid clonotypes (frequency above 0.001) were also detected in blood, suggesting blood repertoires may reflect thyroid immune responses.

The chain was built from TRBV20-1 and TRBJ2-7; tentative D gene TRBD1, with 6 bases matching. Sequencing was performed on blood. The origin of this receptor is a woman younger than 35 with Graves' hyperthyroidism. CDR3 reads: CSAIRTGWGTYEQYF. The nucleotides read TGCAGTGCTATTCGAACAGGGTGGGGCACCTACGAGCAGTACTTC.